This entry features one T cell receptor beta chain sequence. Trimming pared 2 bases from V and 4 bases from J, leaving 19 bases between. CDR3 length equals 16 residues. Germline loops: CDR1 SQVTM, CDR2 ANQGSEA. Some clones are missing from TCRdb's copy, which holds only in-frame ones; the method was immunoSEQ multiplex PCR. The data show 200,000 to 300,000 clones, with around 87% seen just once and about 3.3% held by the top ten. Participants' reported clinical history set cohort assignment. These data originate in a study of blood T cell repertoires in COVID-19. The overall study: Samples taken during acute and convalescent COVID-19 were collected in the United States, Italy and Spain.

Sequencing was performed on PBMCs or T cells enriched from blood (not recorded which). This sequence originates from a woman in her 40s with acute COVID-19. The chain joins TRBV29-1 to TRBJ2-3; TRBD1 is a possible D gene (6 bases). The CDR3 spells CSVESPGAALPDTQYF. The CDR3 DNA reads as TGCAGCGTTGAATCCCCAGGGGCAGCCCTCCCAGATACGCAGTATTTT.